This T cell receptor (beta chain) derives from a study of response to subunit inactivated influenza vaccine (dated by TCRdb to the late 2010s). Notes on the research overall: Deep quantitative profiling of the T cell receptor repertoire was used in the study to follow responses to a trivalent subunit inactivated influenza vaccine.

The full study reports these points: The authors proposed that each seasonal influenza vaccination may bring in only a limited number of new T cells.

Library creation used RT-PCR. Instrument on record: Illumina HiSeq 2500. TCRdb reprocessing: public reads trimmed at Q25 with fastp, clones called with MiXCR, in-frame beta chains kept. For every CDR3 protein sequence, its rows merge into one entry that carries the most common genes and DNA. Present in this sample are 500,000 to 600,000 distinct CDR3 sequences, roughly 10% of which were seen just once. 9.5% to 11% of the sample belongs to the ten largest clones. Clipping removes 0 bases from V and 0 bases from J, with 3 as the unmatched junction base count. The germline V gene specifies SGHRS as CDR1 and YFSETQ as CDR2. The CDR3, cysteine through phenylalanine, is 16 amino acids long. The CDR3 DNA has 48 bases and is translated from base 1. Ten or more counts support this clonotype. Its cognate antigen has yet to be identified. Base qualities are not recorded, but no much larger clone differs from it by a single base.

These data also formed part of another study, on T cells expressing NK-cell markers. That second report states: TCR beta cDNA libraries were prepared using 5'RACE template switching, which introduced a universal primer site and unique molecular identifiers. Three sorted T-cell subsets (CD3+CD56+NKG2C+, CD3+CD56+NKG2C- and CD3+CD56-NKG2C+) from seven to nine donors had their TCR beta-chain repertoires profiled. Among the eight sequenced donors, only one was HCMV-seronegative, while the other seven were HCMV-seropositive. To restrict sorting to alphabetaTCR-expressing T cells, an anti-gammadeltaTCR antibody was added in several experiments. In several donors, the dominant CD3+CD56+NKG2C+ clonotypes were found to rank among the top 10 CD8+ clonotypes and to make up roughly 1.0-7.0% of CD8+ T cells. Those dominant clonotypes were again the most abundant among CD3+CD56-NKG2C+ cells in a handful of donors, at roughly 28.3-60.1%. Whether the expanded NKG2C-expressing T cell clones were specific for HCMV antigens was left unclear. All eight donors whose samples were sequenced were randomly selected healthy volunteers, three of them men and five women. A commercial ELISA kit detecting HCMV-specific IgG in serum was used to determine HCMV serostatus. Ficoll density gradient centrifugation was used to isolate peripheral blood mononuclear cells from blood. For five or six donors, unsorted PBMC were also used to sequence bulk peripheral blood T-cell repertoires. Synthesis of cDNA was primed from the TCR beta constant segment and was followed by two consecutive PCR amplification steps. The libraries were sequenced on Illumina HiSeq 2000/2500, MiSeq or NextSeq, producing 2 x 150 bp reads. Reads were demultiplexed and grouped by UMI with MIGEC, and clonotypes were assembled and quantified with MiTCR. To exclude erroneous sequences, only TCR cDNA sequences supported by at least two reads were retained. The tcR package was used for downstream repertoire analysis, and clonotypes were matched between fractions using CDR3 nucleotide sequence together with V segment. VDJmatch was used to annotate antigen specificity against VDJdb, with one amino acid substitution in CDR3 permitted.

The specimen was PBMCs from blood, collected on the day of vaccination. This receptor was obtained from a man aged 50 or older who received an inactivated influenza vaccine. Donor details come from another sample of the same person, matched by shared clones. Recombination connected TRBV5-1 to TRBJ1-1, with 9 middle bases fitting TRBD1. The CDR3 sequence is CASSLEGQGLNTEAFF. The DNA sequence is given as TGCGCCAGCAGCTTGGAAGGACAGGGGCTGAACACTGAAGCTTTCTTT.